Shown below are 20 T cell receptor beta chains from a single sample sequenced in a study of OX40 agonist ivuxolimab in advanced cancers. Libraries were constructed by the immunoSEQ multiplex PCR assay. TCRdb obtained this table from immuneACCESS and retained in-frame rearrangements with V and J assigned. These tables miss some clones; where compared with another copy, unresolved V genes account for less than half of the shortfall, and the remainder is unexplained. Recorded for this sample are more than 75,000 clones; around 91% of them occurred a single time. The top ten clones comprise 0.3% to 0.45% of the sample. Source: CD4+ or CD8+ T cells sorted from blood, taken in a trial of the OX40 agonist ivuxolimab. The origin of the receptors is an adult with an advanced solid tumor such as melanoma, head and neck, liver or kidney cancer.

The chain links TRBV27 to TRBJ2-2; possible D gene TRBD2, 5 bases. This CDR3 comprises 13 residues. V gave up 6 bases and J gave up 7 bases, with 12 bases separating them. CDR1 and CDR2 from the germline V gene are MNHEY and SMNVEV (reference sequence). CDR3: CASRGSEIGELFF. For the CDR3, the DNA is TGTGCCAGCAGGGGGAGTGAGATCGGGGAGCTGTTTTTT.

The chain couples TRBV19 to TRBJ2-2; the match to TRBD2 covers 7 bases. The CDR3 loop spans 13 amino acids. Trimming at V came to 7 bases and at J to 3 bases, leaving 2 bases not matched to a gene. The germline CDR1 and CDR2 sequences are LNHDA and SQIVND (reference sequence). CDR3 region: CASKGGYTGELFF. The CDR3, as DNA: TGTGCCAGTAAGGGAGGGTACACCGGGGAGCTGTTTTTT.

V usage is TRBV19 and J usage is TRBJ1-2; D gene uncertain. V gave up 5 bases and J gave up 8 bases, with 18 bases separating them. The CDR3 extends over 14 amino acids. Germline CDR1 is LNHDA and CDR2 is SQIVND (reference sequence). The CDR3, as DNA: TGTGCCAGTAGTTCTGACCGGGCCTATTTGGGCTACACCTTC. Translated: CASSSDRAYLGYTF.

The V and J genes are TRBV6-5 and TRBJ2-7, with 8 positions matching TRBD1. V lost 6 bases to trimming and J lost 2 bases; unmatched junction nucleotides: 9. This CDR3 region has 15 residues. CDR1 is MNHEY and CDR2 is SVGAGI in the germline V gene. In DNA, the CDR3 is TGTGCCAGCAGCCCTACAGGGGGGAGAACCTACGAGCAGTACTTC. It translates to CASSPTGGRTYEQYF.

V and J are TRBV2 and TRBJ2-5; tentatively, D is TRBD2 (6 bases). V dropped 1 base and J dropped 4 bases, with 13 bases sitting between them. In germline, CDR1 is SNHLY, CDR2 FYNNEI. This CDR3 is built from 15 residues. This chain's CDR3 is CASSEEAGRVETQYF. CDR3 DNA sequence: TGTGCCAGCAGTGAAGAGGCGGGACGGGTAGAGACCCAGTACTTC.

The J gene is TRBJ2-5, the V gene TRBV15; a possible D gene is TRBD1 (6 bases). V lost 4 bases to trimming and J lost 1 base, with 16 bases between them. This CDR3 is built from 16 residues. The V gene's germline CDR1 is LNHNV and CDR2 YYDKDF (reference sequence). This CDR3 reads CATSKTKDSRQETQYF. The CDR3 DNA reads as TGTGCCACCAGCAAGACTAAGGACAGTCGCCAAGAGACCCAGTACTTC. The full variable domain, in which reference TRBV15 and TRBJ2-5 provide the parts outside the CDR3, is DAMVIQNPRYQVTQFGKPVTLSCSQTLNHNVMYWYQQKSSQAPKLLFHYYDKDFNNEADTPDNFQSRRPNTSFCFLDIRSPGLGDTAMYLCATSKTKDSRQETQYFGPGTRLLVL.

The gene calls are TRBV11-3 and TRBJ2-3, with 8 bases matching TRBD2. After removal of 4 bases from V and 6 bases from J, the junction contained 15 bases not matched to a gene. The CDR3 spans 17 residues. In germline, CDR1 is SGHNT, CDR2 YENEEA. CDR3 sequence (DNA): TGTGCCAGCAGCTCTCCACGGGGGGGCATACGGTTCGATACGCAGTATTTT. This sequence encodes CASSSPRGGIRFDTQYF.

CDR3 loop: CASSQTRVREQYF. CDR3 sequence (DNA): TGTGCCAGCAGCCAAACCAGGGTGAGGGAGCAGTACTTC. The genes are TRBV14 and TRBJ2-7; D might be TRBD1 (5 bases). V lost 2 bases and J lost 7, with 12 bases in between. CDR1 and CDR2 from the germline V gene are SGHDN and FVKESK. This CDR3 spans 13 amino acids.

This chain's CDR3 is CASSLWPRGTGELFF. The CDR3 region has the DNA TGTGCCAGCAGCTTGTGGCCCCGGGGGACCGGGGAGCTGTTTTTT. The chain joins TRBV5-5 to TRBJ2-2, with a weak D call TRBD2 (6 bases). Trimming took 1 base from V and 5 from J, leaving 12 bases between them. Looked up from germline, CDR1 is SGHKS and CDR2 is YYEKEE (reference sequence). There are 15 residues in the CDR3.

This clone was observed a handful of times. The CDR3 is CASSIRATNSPLHF. DNA of the CDR3: TGCGCCAGCAGCATCAGGGCCACTAATTCACCCCTCCACTTT. V gene TRBV5-1 combines with J gene TRBJ1-6; possibly TRBD1 for D (5 bases). Germline V lookup: CDR1 SGHRS, CDR2 YFSETQ. The CDR3 is 14 amino acids. V lost 4 bases and J 6 bases, leaving 11 bases between the germline ends.

The rearrangement joins TRBV5-1 to TRBJ2-1, with 13 bases aligning to TRBD2. This CDR3 region has 19 residues. V lost 4 bases to trimming and J lost 5 bases; unmatched junction nucleotides: 15. The V gene's germline CDR1 is SGHRS and CDR2 YFSETQ. Here the CDR3 DNA reads TGCGCCAGCAGCGGAGGACTAGCGGGAGCGAGAGGGATACACAATGAGCAGTTCTTC. It codes for CASSGGLAGARGIHNEQFF.

This clone was seen once. This chain links TRBV6-6 with TRBJ1-3; D unclear. This CDR3 comprises 14 residues. Germline CDR1 and CDR2: MNHNY and SVGAGI (reference sequence). The V gene lost 2 bases and the J gene lost 7 bases, with 12 bases spanning the gap. The CDR3 region has the DNA TGTGCCAGCAGTTACGTCCCAGGTCGGAACACCATATATTTT. This sequence encodes CASSYVPGRNTIYF.

The rearrangement uses TRBV11-3 and TRBJ2-1; D remains ambiguous. With 7 bases removed from V and 1 base from J, the gap between germline ends came to 14 bases. CDR1 and CDR2 (germline): SGHNT, YENEEA. This CDR3 comprises 15 residues. CDR3 region: CASTVAGLSYNEQFF. The CDR3 DNA reads as TGTGCCAGCACCGTTGCCGGCCTTTCCTACAATGAGCAGTTCTTC.

This clone appeared once. V and J are TRBV4-3 and TRBJ1-4; D is possibly TRBD1 (5 bases). The V gene's germline CDR1 is LGHNA and CDR2 YSLEER. Deletions cut 4 bases from V and 9 bases from J, with 18 bases between. The CDR3 is 15 residues long. CDR3 nucleotides: TGCGCCAGCAGCCCAGCGCATCTGGACACTCAAAAACTGTTTTTT. Protein: CASSPAHLDTQKLFF.

The CDR3 is CASSDRPYEQYF. CDR3 coding DNA: TGTGCCAGCAGTGATAGACCCTACGAGCAGTACTTC. This chain connects TRBV6-4 to TRBJ2-7; no clear D. The CDR3 is 12 amino acids. Per germline, CDR1 MRHNA and CDR2 SNTAGT. Trimming took off 3 bases at V and 2 bases at J, with 5 bases between the two ends.

J is TRBJ2-1 and V is TRBV7-7; D call uncertain. V was cut by 5 bases and J by 0 bases, with 11 bases left in between. The CDR3 sequence is 15 residues long. Germline-derived CDR1 and CDR2 are SSHAT and FNYEAQ (reference sequence). CDR3 region: CASSQQFSSYNEQFF. CDR3 DNA: TGTGCCAGCAGCCAACAGTTTAGCTCCTACAATGAGCAGTTCTTC.

J is TRBJ2-1 and V is TRBV5-4; 10 bases match TRBD2. This CDR3 contains 15 residues. J was trimmed by 8 bases and V by 4 bases; bases with no gene match: 9. Germline V gene data show CDR1 as SGHNT and CDR2 as YYREEE (reference sequence). The CDR3 DNA reads TGTGCCAGCAGCCGGGCTGGGCTAGCGGGGGATGAGCAGTTCTTC. It translates to CASSRAGLAGDEQFF.

The rearrangement links TRBV19 to TRBJ1-1; no clear D gene. This CDR3 is 13 amino acids long. Germline CDR1 and CDR2: LNHDA and SQIVND (reference sequence). Trimming removed 3 bases from V and 11 bases from J, with 16 bases in between. CDR3 sequence (DNA): TGTGCCAGTAGTATGTCAGCTCCGGTCGTTGCTTTCTTT. As protein: CASSMSAPVVAFF.

The rearrangement links TRBV10-3 to TRBJ1-4; no definite D call. Germline lookup yields CDR1 ENHRY and CDR2 SYGVKD. CDR3 length: 13 amino acids. V lost 6 bases and J lost 8, with 13 bases in between. The CDR3 loop is CAIRSWEGEKLFF. The CDR3 DNA reads as TGTGCCATCAGGTCCTGGGAAGGCGAAAAACTGTTTTTT.

V gene TRBV7-2 combines with J gene TRBJ2-3, with TRBD1 as a possible D gene (6 bases). CDR3 size: 14 residues. The germline CDR1 and CDR2 sequences are SGHTA and FQGNSA. V lost 5 bases and J 6 bases, leaving 15 bases between the germline ends. CDR3 residues: CASSATTGRDTQYF. The CDR3 nucleotides are TGTGCCAGCAGCGCTACTACAGGGCGTGATACGCAGTATTTT.